The sequence of this TCR beta chain was determined in a study of T-cell memory formation after mild COVID-19. The study's findings and limits: Day 15 to 85 contracting clones showed balanced CD4/CD8; day 15 to 37 expanders favored CD4+. A subset of responding clones appeared in pre-infection memory, suggesting cross-reactive memory joined.

As regards this clonotype: Antigen unknown.

The CDR3 contains 13 residues. Germline V CDR1 and CDR2: SGHRS, YFSETQ. The V end lost 0 bases, the J end lost 7 bases, and 8 bases lay between the germline ends. MiXCR, run by TCRdb on the 5' RACE reads, gives a single entry per CDR3 protein. The sample records 350,000 or so distinct CDR3 sequences, over 20% being singletons. The receptor was isolated from an adult woman who had mild COVID-19 (a few samples of this study predate the infection). Cell type and time point are not known. Material: PBMCs or a T cell subset sorted from them (not recorded which). The chain combines TRBV5-1 with TRBJ2-1; D is perhaps TRBD2 (6 bases). DNA for the CDR3: TGCGCCAGCAGCTTGGAACTAGCAAATGAGCAGTTCTTC. Translated: CASSLELANEQFF.